The clone carrying this T cell receptor (beta chain) was counted ten times or more. The germline CDR1 and CDR2 sequences are LGHDT and YNNKEL (reference sequence). Trimming cost V 1 base and J 5 bases, with 9 bases left between them. The CDR3 covers 14 residues. The sample is drawn from a study of T cells in Graves' hyperthyroidism and ophthalmopathy. Researchers took RNA transcripts and amplified the TCR beta CDR3 regions from them. A set of HTBI primers served as the primers for a first-round RT-PCR of the TCR CDR3. TCRdb re-called the multiplex PCR reads through MiXCR, storing one row per CDR3 protein. Of a few hundred thousand distinct CDR3 sequences in the sample, more than 13% were seen once. Researchers defined stable Graves' hyperthyroidism as no ophthalmopathy progression within 18 months. The diagnoses drew upon clinical symptoms, serum thyroxine and TRAb, thyroid ultrasound and orbital computed tomography.

This receptor was identified in a woman under 40 with Graves' hyperthyroidism. Source material: blood. This chain links TRBV3-1 with TRBJ2-1; D unclear. The CDR3, as DNA: TGTGCCAGCAGCCAAGTTGGGGTTGACAATGAGCAGTTCTTC. It codes for CASSQVGVDNEQFF.